Presented here are 21 T cell receptor beta chains from one specimen sequenced in a study of technical replicates of blood from a few donors. Clones were read by immunoSEQ multiplex PCR, and TCRdb kept only the in-frame ones, dropping some. The sample yields about 59,000 clones, about 94% seen once. What was sequenced was PBMCs. The origin of the receptors is a human donor in good health. Some clones in this sample may be carry-over from other donors' samples.

This clone was seen a single time. The rearrangement links TRBV5-5 to TRBJ2-7; 7 bases agree with TRBD2. The germline V gene encodes CDR1 SGHKS and CDR2 YYEKEE (reference sequence). This CDR3 is 15 amino acids long. V dropped 4 bases and J dropped 4; count of bases not matched to a gene: 11. As DNA, the CDR3 is TGTGCCAGCAGCCGAGACGCTGGGGGGGGGTACGAGCAGTACTTC. Encoded protein: CASSRDAGGGYEQYF.

The rearrangement uses TRBV14 and TRBJ1-2; the match to TRBD1 covers 7 bases. The J segment lost 8 bases and the V segment lost 4 bases, leaving 7 bases of the junction unmatched. Germline lookup yields CDR1 SGHDN and CDR2 FVKESK. CDR3 length: 13 residues. The CDR3 is CASSPTGLTGYTF. CDR3 nucleotide sequence: TGTGCCAGCAGCCCGACAGGGTTGACAGGCTACACCTTC.

This clone turned up a few times. The chain couples TRBV7-6 to TRBJ2-3; D is ambiguous. The CDR3 is 11 amino acids. Between the trimmed V and J ends, which lost 5 bases and 3 bases, there was a span of 3 bases. Germline values: CDR1 SGHVS, CDR2 FNYEAQ. CDR3: CASSLTDTQYF. CDR3 in DNA: TGTGCCAGCAGCCTGACAGATACGCAGTATTTT.

V is TRBV5-1 and J is TRBJ2-7; D remains ambiguous. The CDR3 contains 12 residues. V lost 0 bases, J lost 5 bases, and 6 bases lay in between. Per germline, CDR1 SGHRS and CDR2 YFSETQ. CDR3 nucleotide sequence: TGCGCCAGCAGCTTGGATGAGGACGAGCAGTACTTC. It translates to CASSLDEDEQYF. The entire variable domain, with the rest obtained from reference TRBV5-1 and TRBJ2-7, is as follows: KAGVTQTPRYLIKTRGQQVTLSCSPISGHRSVSWYQQTPGQGLQFLFEYFSETQRNKGNFPGRFSGRQFSNSRSEMNVSTLELGDSALYLCASSLDEDEQYFGPGTRLTVT.

This chain links TRBV2 with TRBJ2-7; 8 bases agree with TRBD1. V dropped 2 bases and J dropped 2; count of bases not matched to a gene: 5. CDR3 length: 15 amino acids. CDR1 and CDR2 (germline): SNHLY, FYNNEI. This chain's CDR3 is CASSEFGRGPYEQYF. The CDR3 nucleotides are TGTGCCAGCAGTGAATTCGGCAGGGGGCCCTACGAGCAGTACTTC.

This clone was found once. The genes are TRBV12-5 and TRBJ2-3; TRBD2 aligns across 8 bases. The CDR3 loop spans 15 amino acids. The germline V gene has CDR1 LGHNT and CDR2 FRNRAP. V gave up 2 bases and J gave up 7 bases; unmatched junction bases: 8. The CDR3, as DNA: TGTGCTAGTGGTTTGCCTCATGGACTAGCTCATACGCAGTATTTT. This sequence encodes CASGLPHGLAHTQYF.

This sequence joins TRBV7-6 and TRBJ2-1, with D uncertain. Germline CDR1 is SGHVS and CDR2 is FNYEAQ. The CDR3 sequence is 12 residues long. The germline V and J ends were trimmed by 3 bases and 8 bases, with 8 bases remaining between them. Written as DNA, the CDR3 is TGTGCCAGCAGCTTTTCTCCCGATGAGCAGTTCTTC. Protein sequence: CASSFSPDEQFF.

This clone appeared a single time. The rearrangement uses TRBV5-1 and TRBJ2-1; weak D call: TRBD2 (6 bases). The CDR3 consists of 14 residues. Trimming took off 4 bases at V and 8 bases at J, with 16 bases between the two ends. From germline, CDR1 is SGHRS and CDR2 YFSETQ. The CDR3 protein is CASSPQTSSDEQFF. CDR3 nucleotide sequence: TGCGCCAGCAGCCCGCAGACTAGTTCGGATGAGCAGTTCTTC.

The chain couples TRBV18 to TRBJ2-2; 12 positions match TRBD2. CDR1 KGHSH and CDR2 LQKENI come from the germline V gene. The CDR3 extends over 17 amino acids. J was trimmed by 4 bases and V by 2 bases; bases with no gene match: 5. Here the CDR3 DNA reads TGTGCCAGCTCACCAGCGACTAGCGGGAGCGTCACCGGGGAGCTGTTTTTT. Its protein product is CASSPATSGSVTGELFF.

The chain couples TRBV4-3 to TRBJ2-7; D might be TRBD1 (5 bases). V lost 4 bases, J lost 4 bases, and 20 bases lay in between. Germline assignment: CDR1 LGHNA and CDR2 YSLEER. This CDR3 has 16 residues. Here the CDR3 reads CASSRTVIGAEYEQYF. CDR3 in DNA: TGCGCCAGCAGCCGGACCGTGATAGGGGCCGAATACGAGCAGTACTTC.

This rearrangement joins TRBV19 to TRBJ2-7, with TRBD2 matching 10 bases. CDR1 is LNHDA, CDR2 SQIVND, per germline (reference sequence). The CDR3 extends over 15 amino acids. Trimming took 6 bases from V and 1 from J; bases not matched to a gene: 6. Here the CDR3 reads CASSEERGGSYEQYF. CDR3 nucleotides: TGTGCCAGTAGCGAAGAGCGGGGGGGTTCCTACGAGCAGTACTTC.

This clone was detected only once. The chain joins TRBV30 to TRBJ2-1; possibly TRBD1 for D (5 bases). V was pared by 8 bases and J by 0 bases, with 17 bases between. The CDR3 has 15 residues. Per the germline V gene, CDR1 is GTSNPN and CDR2 is SVGIG (reference sequence). This chain's CDR3 is CAGAFGPSSYNEQFF. DNA of the CDR3: TGTGCCGGGGCGTTCGGGCCGAGCTCCTACAATGAGCAGTTCTTC.

This clone occurred once. This CDR3 is CASSKDRARAEAFF. The CDR3 DNA reads TGTGCCAGTAGTAAGGACAGGGCCAGGGCTGAAGCTTTCTTT. V and J are TRBV19 and TRBJ1-1, with 8 bases fitting TRBD1. This CDR3 is built from 14 residues. Trimming cost V 4 bases and J 6 bases; bases outside gene matches: 7. CDR1 is LNHDA, CDR2 SQIVND, per germline (reference sequence). Full variable domain (outside the CDR3, taken from reference TRBV19 and TRBJ1-1): DGGITQSPKYLFRKEGQNVTLSCEQNLNHDAMYWYRQDPGQGLRLIYYSQIVNDFQKGDIAEGYSVSREKKESFPLTVTSAQKNPTAFYLCASSKDRARAEAFFGQGTRLTVV.

This sequence joins TRBV11-2 and TRBJ1-2, with 7 bases aligning to TRBD1. This CDR3 comprises 15 residues. The V gene end was trimmed by 5 bases and the J gene end by 6 bases; junction bases not matched to a gene: 12. Germline CDR1 and CDR2: SGHAT and FQNNGV. The CDR3 region has the DNA TGTGCCAGCAGCCCTATCGGGACAGTCGGTGATGGCTACACCTTC. Encoded protein: CASSPIGTVGDGYTF.

The chain couples TRBV6-5 to TRBJ2-7, with D possibly being TRBD2 (7 bases). With 2 bases removed from V and 2 bases from J, the gap between germline ends came to 16 bases. CDR1 and CDR2 from the germline V gene are MNHEY and SVGAGI. This CDR3 has 16 residues. CDR3 region: CASSYGAGARAYEQYF. DNA for the CDR3: TGTGCCAGCAGTTACGGTGCGGGGGCAAGGGCCTACGAGCAGTACTTC.

This clone was recorded once. The rearrangement uses TRBV5-1 and TRBJ2-6, with 8 bases identical to TRBD1. J lost 2 bases, V lost 5 bases, and 0 bases had no gene match. The CDR3 extends over 14 amino acids. Germline assignment: CDR1 SGHRS and CDR2 YFSETQ. Here the CDR3 reads CASRDRAGANVLTF. The DNA for the CDR3 is TGCGCCAGCAGGGACAGGGCTGGGGCCAACGTCCTGACTTTC.

This clone was seen once. This rearrangement joins TRBV27 to TRBJ2-7, with D tentatively TRBD1 (6 bases). Looked up from germline, CDR1 is MNHEY and CDR2 is SMNVEV (reference sequence). Between the trimmed V and J ends, which lost 6 bases and 3 bases, there was a span of 12 bases. This CDR3 is 13 amino acids long. The CDR3 here is CASRSGHNYEQYF. The CDR3, as DNA: TGTGCCAGCAGGTCGGGACACAACTACGAGCAGTACTTC.

The rearrangement joins TRBV19 to TRBJ1-2; TRBD1 matches at 7 bases. This CDR3 comprises 13 residues. Germline V gene data show CDR1 as LNHDA and CDR2 as SQIVND (reference sequence). V was clipped by 4 bases and J by 8 bases; unmatched bases: 7. The CDR3 protein is CASSTDRVGGYTF. The CDR3 DNA follows: TGTGCCAGTAGTACCGACAGGGTTGGGGGCTACACCTTC.

The chain couples TRBV19 to TRBJ2-2; TRBD1 matches 10 bases. Germline V gives CDR1 LNHDA, CDR2 SQIVND (reference sequence). The J segment lost 3 bases and the V segment lost 5 bases, leaving 15 bases of the junction unmatched. This CDR3 has 19 amino acids. This chain's CDR3 is CASSGSVTGGPSDTGELFF. The CDR3, as DNA: TGTGCCAGTAGTGGTAGTGTGACAGGGGGCCCTTCGGACACCGGGGAGCTGTTTTTT.

Remarks on this clone: The same CDR3 is also encoded by other DNA sequences in this sample. The chain joins TRBV4-3 to TRBJ2-7; 7 nucleotides line up with TRBD2. Germline lookup yields CDR1 LGHNA and CDR2 YSLEER. Trimming cost V 1 base and J 0 bases; bases outside gene matches: 0. There are 14 residues in the CDR3. The CDR3 DNA reads TGCGCCAGCAGCCAAGGCGGGAGCTCCTACGAGCAGTACTTC. Protein: CASSQGGSSYEQYF.

V is TRBV19 and J is TRBJ2-7; TRBD2 matches 10 bases. V shed 1 base, J shed 2 bases, and the junction held 2 bases outside the gene matches. The CDR3 totals 15 residues. Germline V gene lookup returns CDR1 LNHDA and CDR2 SQIVND (reference sequence). The CDR3 loop is CASSIGTSGTYEQYF. The CDR3 DNA follows: TGTGCCAGTAGTATAGGGACTAGCGGAACCTACGAGCAGTACTTC.